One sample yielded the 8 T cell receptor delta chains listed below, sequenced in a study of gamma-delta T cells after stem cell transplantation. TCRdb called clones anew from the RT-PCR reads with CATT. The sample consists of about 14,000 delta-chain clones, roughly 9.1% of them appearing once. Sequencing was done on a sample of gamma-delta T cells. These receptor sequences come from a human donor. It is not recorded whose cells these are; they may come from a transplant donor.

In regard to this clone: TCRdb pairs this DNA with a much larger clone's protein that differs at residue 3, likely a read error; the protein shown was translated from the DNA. The CDR3 spells CAVGEIWEAMDEDWGIVDKLIF. The CDR3 bases are TGTGCTGTTGGGGAAATCTGGGAGGCGATGGATGAGGACTGGGGGATTGTCGATAAACTCATCTTT. The rearrangement uses TRDV1 and TRDJ1, with 10 bases lining up with TRDD3. This CDR3 spans 22 amino acids. Germline-derived CDR1 and CDR2 are TSWWSYY and QGS.

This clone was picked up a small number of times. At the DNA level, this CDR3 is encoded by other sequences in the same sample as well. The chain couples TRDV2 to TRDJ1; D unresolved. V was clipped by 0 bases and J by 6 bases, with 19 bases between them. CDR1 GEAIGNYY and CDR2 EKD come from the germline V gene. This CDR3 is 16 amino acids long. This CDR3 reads CACDTVPRQVTYKLIF. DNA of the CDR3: TGTGCCTGTGACACCGTGCCCCGGCAGGTTACCTATAAACTCATCTTT.

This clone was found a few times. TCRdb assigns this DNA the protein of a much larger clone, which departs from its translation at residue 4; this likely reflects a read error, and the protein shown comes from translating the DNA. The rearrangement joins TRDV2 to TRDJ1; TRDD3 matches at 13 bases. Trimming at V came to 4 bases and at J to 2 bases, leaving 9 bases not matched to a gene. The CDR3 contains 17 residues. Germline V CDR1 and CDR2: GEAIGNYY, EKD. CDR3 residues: CACETLLGDTQTDKLIF. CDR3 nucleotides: TGTGCCTGTGAGACCTTACTGGGGGATACGCAAACCGATAAACTCATCTTT.

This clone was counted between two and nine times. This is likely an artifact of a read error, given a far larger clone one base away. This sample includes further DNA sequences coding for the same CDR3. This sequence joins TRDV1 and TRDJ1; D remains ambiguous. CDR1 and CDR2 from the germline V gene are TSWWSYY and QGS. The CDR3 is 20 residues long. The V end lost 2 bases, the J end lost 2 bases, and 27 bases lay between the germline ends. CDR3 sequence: CALGETATPYLMEGTDKLIF. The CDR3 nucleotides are TGTGCTCTTGGGGAAACCGCTACGCCGTACTTAATGGAGGGAACCGATAAACTCATCTTT.

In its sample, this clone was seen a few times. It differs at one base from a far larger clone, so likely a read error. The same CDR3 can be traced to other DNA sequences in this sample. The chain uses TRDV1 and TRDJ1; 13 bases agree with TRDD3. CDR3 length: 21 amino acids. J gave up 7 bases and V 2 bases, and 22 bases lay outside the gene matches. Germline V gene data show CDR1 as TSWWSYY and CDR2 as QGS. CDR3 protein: CALGEISYPLLLGDTLGKLIF. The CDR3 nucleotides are TGTGCTCTTGGGGAAATTTCTTACCCCCTCCTACTGGGGGATACGCTGGGTAAACTCATCTTT.

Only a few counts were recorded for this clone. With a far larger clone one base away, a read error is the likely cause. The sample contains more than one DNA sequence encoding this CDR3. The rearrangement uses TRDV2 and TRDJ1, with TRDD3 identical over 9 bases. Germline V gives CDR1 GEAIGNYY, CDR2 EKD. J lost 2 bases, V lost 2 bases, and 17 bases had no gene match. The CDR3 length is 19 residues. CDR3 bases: TGTGCCTGTGACAAGATCTACATCCTGGGGGATTCGGTGACCGATAAACTCATCTTT. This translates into CACDKIYILGDSVTDKLIF.

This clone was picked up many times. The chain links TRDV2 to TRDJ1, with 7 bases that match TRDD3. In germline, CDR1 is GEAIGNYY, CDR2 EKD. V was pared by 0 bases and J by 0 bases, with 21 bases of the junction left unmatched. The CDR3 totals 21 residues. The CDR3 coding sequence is TGTGCCTGTGACACCCTCAATATCGGACTGGGGACTAGATCGTACACCGATAAACTCATCTTT. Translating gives CACDTLNIGLGTRSYTDKLIF.

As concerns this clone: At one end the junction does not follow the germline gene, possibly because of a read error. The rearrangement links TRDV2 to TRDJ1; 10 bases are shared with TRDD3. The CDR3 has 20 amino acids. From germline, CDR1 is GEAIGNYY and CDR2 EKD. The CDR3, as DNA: TGTGCCTTTGACAAAAGGGGGGATACGATGAGCACCTCGGGGGGAGGATCACTCATCTTT. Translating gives CAFDKRGDTMSTSGGGSLIF.